This TCR beta chain was sequenced during a study of blood T cell repertoires in COVID-19. Study overall: COVID-19 samples, acute and convalescent, were from the United States, Italy and Spain.

In the original analysis: Nucleated cell counts were estimated from reference gene primer amplification. Method: immunoSEQ multiplex PCR; TCRdb's copy keeps in-frame clones and lacks some. V and J calls plus clone size are reproduced from that table; the DNA served to infer D and trimming. This sample yields about 130,000 clones, of which 86% are seen a single time; about 5.4% belongs to the top ten. CDR3 length: 15 residues. The germline V gene has CDR1 SGDLS and CDR2 YYNGEE. Trimming took 6 bases from V and 7 from J; bases not matched to a gene: 12. The sample comprised peripheral blood. This TCR was recovered from a human donor in a cohort sampled during active COVID-19. V and J are TRBV9 and TRBJ2-1; 8 nucleotides agree with TRBD1. The CDR3 spells CASNERPGGLNEQFF. The CDR3 DNA reads TGTGCCAGCAACGAAAGACCAGGGGGCCTGAATGAGCAGTTCTTC.